This T cell receptor beta chain was retrieved from a study of CD8 T cells in Susac syndrome. CDR1 and CDR2 from the germline V gene are SQVTM and ANQGSEA. V gave up 4 bases and J gave up 11 bases; unmatched junction bases: 9. The CDR3 consists of 13 residues. Reverse transcription of roughly 0.45 to 1 ug RNA used random hexamers. TCRdb reanalysed the immunoSEQ multiplex PCR reads using MiXCR and keeps one entry per CDR3 protein. Of about 200,000 distinct CDR3 sequences listed, nearly 95% are singletons. Sequencing of TCR beta was performed on blood CD8+ T cells and on blood CD4+ T cells. This receptor was obtained from a human donor with multiple sclerosis. The chain has TRBV29-1 and TRBJ1-1; 11 nucleotides agree with TRBD1. Sequences were obtained from CD4+ T cells from PBMCs. CDR3 amino acids: CSVVSGTGGEAFF. DNA for the CDR3: TGCAGCGTTGTATCCGGGACAGGGGGTGAGGCTTTCTTT.